This T cell receptor beta chain was identified in a study of T cells expressing NK-cell markers. Study overall: Sorted T-cell subsets CD3+CD56+NKG2C+, CD3+CD56+NKG2C- and CD3+CD56-NKG2C+ were TCR beta-sequenced. Study-wide results and caveats: What remained unclear was the HCMV specificity of expanded NKG2C+ T cell clones.

TCR beta cDNA was generated via 5'RACE template switching incorporating UMIs. TCRdb reprocessed the 5' RACE reads, keeping one entry per CDR3 protein, no DNA. In all, the sample yields about 460,000 distinct CDR3 sequences. This CDR3 has 17 amino acids. On this clonotype itself: The antigen remains undetermined.

The sequence was collected from a woman between 45 and 65 years old in good health. The sequencing input was blood T cells: a sorted CD56 or NKG2C T cell subset, CD4+ or CD8+ T cells, or bulk PBMC T cells (not recorded which). The V call is TRBV12-3 or TRBV12-4, the J call TRBJ2-1; as DNA is missing, the TRBD1 call by TCRdb cannot be tested. CDR3 sequence: CASRSRGGADSYNEQFF.